This T cell receptor beta chain was retrieved from a study of blood T cell repertoires in COVID-19 (TCRdb year 2020). About the full investigation: Samples from collaborators originated in the United States, Italy and Spain and spanned both the acute and convalescent phases of COVID-19. The material from the prospective study consisted of cDNA or gDNA derived from T cells, B-cell-depleted T cells, or PBMCs. Deeply sampled blood TCRbeta repertoires from subjects exposed to, actively infected with, or recovered from COVID-19 were included in the dataset. The repertoires were released in a freely available public database intended as a resource for research on the immune response to SARS-CoV-2. The samples were drawn from the first 160 participants of the ongoing ImmuneRACE study and from 950 to 1,500 subjects provided by 6 global collaborators. Sample metadata almost always included a de-identified subject ID, COVID-19 status, age in years and sex. Where available, HLA class I and class II types were obtained from metadata supplied by the sample provider rather than from assay-based typing. On the study overall, not on this receptor specifically: How much clinical and demographic metadata was included differed by source and by participant, and the metadata was provided uncurated.

To note about this clone: Its antigen is currently not known. It has no much larger one-base neighbor in the sample; base qualities were not kept.

The collaborating institutions used their own protocols to collect whole blood in K2EDTA tubes. For TCRbeta analysis, collaborators shipped samples as frozen whole blood, isolated PBMCs, or DNA extracted from either of those sample types. TCRbeta CDR3 regions were amplified from genomic DNA by means of the immunoSEQ Assay, a bias-controlled multiplex PCR. On the study's bioinformatics: The number of nucleated cells in each sample was estimated by amplification of reference gene primers within the assay. To quantify the absolute abundance of each unique TCRbeta CDR3 rearrangement, sequence reads were collapsed and filtered. For each sample, productive Simpson clonality was calculated as the square root of Simpson's diversity index across productive rearrangements. TCRdb took over this immuneACCESS table, retaining in-frame rearrangements with V and J assigned. Such tables are incomplete; in checked studies, under half of the missing clones stem from an unresolved V gene, and the remainder is unexplained. V and J calls and clone size follow that table, whereas D and trimming were derived from the DNA. In this sample the table shows roughly 43,000 clones, 80% to 90% of which occur a single time. The ten largest clones add up to more than 15% of the sample.

Trimming at the junction amounts to 4 bases on V and 0 bases on J, and the germline ends lie 15 bases apart. The CDR3 numbers 16 residues from cysteine through phenylalanine. Only the CDR3 part of the read is kept: 48 bases, read in frame from the first base. The germline V gene gives CDR1 as MNHNS and CDR2 as SASEGT. The clonotype originates from a human donor in a cohort sampled during active COVID-19. The chain was built from TRBV6-1 and TRBJ1-2; the D gene is unclear. Sequenced material: peripheral blood. The CDR3 protein: CASSVAQAYANYGYTF. The nucleotide sequence reads as follows: TGTGCCAGCAGTGTTGCCCAAGCCTACGCTAACTATGGCTACACCTTC.